This entry concerns a single T cell receptor beta chain. Its antigen is unknown. This record belongs to a study of blood T cells in healthy people across ages. CDR1 is MNHEY and CDR2 is SVGAGI in the germline V gene. CDR3 length equals 16 residues. The second PCR ran 7 to 11 cycles with a sample-barcoded 5' primer and J-beta primers. TCRdb fed the 5' RACE reads into MiXCR, producing one record per CDR3 protein. The table shows approximately 1,000,000 distinct CDR3 sequences, with roughly two fifths occurring only once. Findings of the study overall: CMV status of donors was unknown, possibly confounding expanded clonotype changes.

This rearrangement joins TRBV6-5 to TRBJ2-4, with 9 bases lining up with TRBD1. The DNA end lines up better with TRBJ2-7; the J call may be wrong. The sequencing input was blood. The clonotype originates from a man between 18 and 35 years old in good health. DNA of the CDR3: TGTGCCAGCAGCCTCACGACCTGGACAGGGGCCTACGAGCAGTACTTC. This codes for CASSLTTWTGAYEQYF.